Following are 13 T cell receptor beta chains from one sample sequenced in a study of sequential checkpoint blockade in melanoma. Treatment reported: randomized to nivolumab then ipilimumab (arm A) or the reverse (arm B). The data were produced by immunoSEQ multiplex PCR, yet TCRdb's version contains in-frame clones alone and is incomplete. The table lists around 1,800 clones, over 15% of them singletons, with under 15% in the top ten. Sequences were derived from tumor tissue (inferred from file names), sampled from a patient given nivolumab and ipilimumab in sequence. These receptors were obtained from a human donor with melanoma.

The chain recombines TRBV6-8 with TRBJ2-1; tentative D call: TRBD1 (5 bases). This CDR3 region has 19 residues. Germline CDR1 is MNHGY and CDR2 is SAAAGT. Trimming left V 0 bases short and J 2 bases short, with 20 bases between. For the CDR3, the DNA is TGTGCCAGCAGTTACTCTATAGGGGAACTTACCCTTACCTACAATGAGCAGTTCTTC. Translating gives CASSYSIGELTLTYNEQFF.

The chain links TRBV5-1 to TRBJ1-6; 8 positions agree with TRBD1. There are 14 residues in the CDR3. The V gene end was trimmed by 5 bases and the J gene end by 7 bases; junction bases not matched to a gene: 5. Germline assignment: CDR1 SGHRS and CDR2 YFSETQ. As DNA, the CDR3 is TGCGCCAGCAGGTCGGGACAGGTGAATTCACCCCTCCACTTT. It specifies CASRSGQVNSPLHF. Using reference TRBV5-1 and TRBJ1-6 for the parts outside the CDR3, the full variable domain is KAGVTQTPRYLIKTRGQQVTLSCSPISGHRSVSWYQQTPGQGLQFLFEYFSETQRNKGNFPGRFSGRQFSNSRSEMNVSTLELGDSALYLCASRSGQVNSPLHFGNGTRLTVT.

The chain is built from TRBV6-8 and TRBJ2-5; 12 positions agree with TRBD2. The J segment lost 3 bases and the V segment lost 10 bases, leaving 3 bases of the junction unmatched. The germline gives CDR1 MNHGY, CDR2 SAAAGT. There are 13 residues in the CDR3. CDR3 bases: TGTGCCATCAGACTAGCGGGAGAAGAGACCCAGTACTTC. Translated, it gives CAIRLAGEETQYF.

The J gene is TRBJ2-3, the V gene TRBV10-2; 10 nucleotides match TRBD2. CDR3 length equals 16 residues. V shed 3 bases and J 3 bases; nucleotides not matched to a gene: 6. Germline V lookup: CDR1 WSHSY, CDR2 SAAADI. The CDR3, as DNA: TGCGCCAGCAGTGATGGGCTAGCGGGAGCGACAGATACGCAGTATTTT. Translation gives CASSDGLAGATDTQYF.

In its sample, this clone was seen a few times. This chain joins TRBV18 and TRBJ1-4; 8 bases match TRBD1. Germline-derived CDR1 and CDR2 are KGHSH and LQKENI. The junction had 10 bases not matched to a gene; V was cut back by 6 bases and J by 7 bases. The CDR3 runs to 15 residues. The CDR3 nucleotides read TGTGCCAGCTCGCCCACAGGGGGGAGAGGTGAAAAACTGTTTTTT. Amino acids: CASSPTGGRGEKLFF.

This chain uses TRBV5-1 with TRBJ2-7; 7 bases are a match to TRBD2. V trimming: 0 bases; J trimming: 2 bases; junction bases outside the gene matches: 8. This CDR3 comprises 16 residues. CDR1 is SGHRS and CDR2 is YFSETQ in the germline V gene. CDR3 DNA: TGCGCCAGCAGCTTGGGAGGGTCTAGCGGTGCCTACGAGCAGTACTTC. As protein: CASSLGGSSGAYEQYF.

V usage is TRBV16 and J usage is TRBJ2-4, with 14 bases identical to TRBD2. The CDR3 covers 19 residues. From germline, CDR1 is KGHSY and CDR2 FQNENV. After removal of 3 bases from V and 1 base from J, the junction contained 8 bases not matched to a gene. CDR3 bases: TGTGCCAGCAGCCACCGACTAGCGGGGGGGCAACTGGCCAAAAACATTCAGTACTTC. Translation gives CASSHRLAGGQLAKNIQYF.

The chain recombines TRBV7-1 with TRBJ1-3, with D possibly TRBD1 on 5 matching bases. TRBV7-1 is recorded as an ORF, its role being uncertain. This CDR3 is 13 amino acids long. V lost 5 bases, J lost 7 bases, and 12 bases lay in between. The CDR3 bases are TGTGCCAGCAGCCATCCAAACAGGAACACCATATATTTT. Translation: CASSHPNRNTIYF.

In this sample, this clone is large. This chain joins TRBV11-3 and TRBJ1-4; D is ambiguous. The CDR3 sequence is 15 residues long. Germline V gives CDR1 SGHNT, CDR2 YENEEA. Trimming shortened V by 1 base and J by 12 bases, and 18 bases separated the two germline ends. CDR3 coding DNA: TGTGCCAGCAGCTTAGTGGTGCTCGGAGATTCTGAACTGTTTTTT. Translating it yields CASSLVVLGDSELFF.

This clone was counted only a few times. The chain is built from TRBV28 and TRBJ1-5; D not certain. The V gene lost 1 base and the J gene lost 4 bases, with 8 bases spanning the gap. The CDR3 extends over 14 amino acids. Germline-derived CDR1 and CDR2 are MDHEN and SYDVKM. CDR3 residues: CASSLSGKNQPQHF. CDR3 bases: TGTGCCAGCAGTTTATCCGGCAAAAATCAGCCCCAGCATTTT.

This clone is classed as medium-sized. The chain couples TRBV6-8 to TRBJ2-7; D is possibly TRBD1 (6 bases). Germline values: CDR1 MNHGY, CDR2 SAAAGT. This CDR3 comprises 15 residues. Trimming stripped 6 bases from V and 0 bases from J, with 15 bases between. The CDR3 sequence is CASRTGHSSSYEQYF. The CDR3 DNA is TGTGCCAGCAGGACGGGACATTCCAGCTCCTACGAGCAGTACTTC.

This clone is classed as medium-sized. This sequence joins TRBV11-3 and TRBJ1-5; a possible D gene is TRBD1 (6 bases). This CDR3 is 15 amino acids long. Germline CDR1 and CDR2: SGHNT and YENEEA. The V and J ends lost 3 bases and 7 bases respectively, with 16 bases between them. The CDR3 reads CASSLSARGSQPQHF. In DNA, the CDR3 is TGTGCCAGCAGCTTGTCAGCTAGGGGGTCCCAGCCCCAGCATTTT.

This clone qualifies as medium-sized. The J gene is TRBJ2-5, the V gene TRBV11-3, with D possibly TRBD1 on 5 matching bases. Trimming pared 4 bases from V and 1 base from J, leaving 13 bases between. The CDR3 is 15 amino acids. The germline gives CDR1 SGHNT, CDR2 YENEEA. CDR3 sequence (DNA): TGTGCCAGCAGCTCAAAAGACAGACTCCAAGAGACCCAGTACTTC. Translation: CASSSKDRLQETQYF.